This T cell receptor beta chain was sequenced for a study of cytomegalovirus exposure and HLA in healthy donors (dated by TCRdb to the late 2010s). Regarding the research as a whole: An earlier analysis of under 600 of the donors reported approximately 290 Gb of sequence data and some 120 million unique TCR beta sequences from some 180 million T cells. Around 320 gigabases of sequencing data and tens of millions of unique TCR sequences were included in an early release covering roughly 600 HLA-typed donors. Of the 398 genotyped donors, roughly 80% fell in the genetic ancestry cluster associated with self-reported Caucasian donors. The study was designed to test whether signatures of past pathogen exposure could be identified by cataloging public T cell receptors. The study used immunosequencing to profile the T cell repertoires of approximately 630 subjects and linked those repertoires to cytomegalovirus serostatus. A separate validation cohort of more than 100 different subjects was used in addition to the approximately 640-subject first cohort. To predict cytomegalovirus infection status, the study combined high-throughput TCR immunosequencing, statistical association of individual TCRs with disease status, and machine learning. To study patterns of TCR occurrence, a later analysis re-analyzed previously published TCR beta repertoires from 550 to 800 donors and added high-resolution HLA genotyping. Rather than drawing on any new phenotypic data, the later analysis identified candidate immune exposures from TCR beta sequences and the way those sequences occurred across donors. In an earlier analysis of 550 to 700 of the donors, high-throughput TCR beta sequencing was used to judge whether each TCR beta V gene segment behaved as functional or pseudogenic. Donor age, sex, ethnicity and CMV serostatus were compiled alongside the repertoire data. A later genetic analysis used genome-wide SNP genotypes for about 60% of the roughly 700 donors, treating that subset as a discovery cohort. All discovery cohort repertoires had been generated using a single sequencing platform. Class I and class II HLA loci were covered by the typing at four-digit resolution. The number of typed donors differed by locus: 629-630 for A, B, C, DRB1 and DQB1; approximately 540 for DQA1; 606 for DPA1; and around 470 for DPB1. Because of strong linkage in the cohort, 4 to 6 DR-DQ haplotypes were treated as single units for association and clustering. Across 398 genotyped donors of the cohort, an average of approximately 240,000 unique TCR beta nucleotide sequences per donor were sequenced, and roughly 20% of those sequences were non-productive. General conclusions and limits of the study: The study gave a list of under 200 TCR beta chains associated with cytomegalovirus. Broadly in line with IMGT annotations, most TCR beta V segments showed up in productive rearrangements about 87% or about 30% of the time in an earlier analysis of approximately 640 of the donors. Specific HLA alleles were associated with 15,000 to 20,000 TCR beta sequences at a false discovery rate of 0.05 in a later analysis. In a later genetic analysis, a missense DCLRE1C variant was associated with V-gene and J-gene trimming of TCR beta chains, and the association was replicated in an independent cohort. The presence/absence analyses assumed that sequencing depth was roughly uniform across donors, and that assumption may not be true. The authors suggested that the approach could potentially be extended to other disease states and immunological phenotypes. The only immune exposure information available for the cohort was CMV serostatus. In this cohort, only TCR beta chains were sequenced, and detectable features were limited by the absence of alpha or paired-chain data. In a later analysis, HLA-associated TCR beta chains showed more clonal expansion and lower generation probabilities than non-associated chains that were equally common. Correlated functional status among segregating V segments might be attributable to linkage disequilibrium, but an unknown experimental factor could not be ruled out. Compared with the approximately 710-donor mean, donors in an Asian-associated ancestry cluster had fewer N-insertions in productive TCRs, according to a later genetic analysis. According to a later analysis, parvovirus B19, influenza, CMV and Epstein-Barr virus appeared linked to several top co-occurrence clusters. In a later analysis, TCR association rates were found to vary across HLA loci, with the most associated TCRs seen for DRB1 alleles and the fewest for HLA-C alleles. A cluster of highly shared sequence variants was judged likely to represent a technical artifact of the sequencing pipeline. According to a later analysis, most CMV-associated TCR beta chains appeared to be HLA-restricted, and the HLA associations seemed to be driven largely by CMV exposure. A further reported finding was that TCR beta sequences accurately predicted the HLA-A and HLA-B alleles for most subjects in the first cohort. Because HLA typing was unavailable for some donors at each locus, only the typed subset was used in association tests. The classifier was reported to diagnose cytomegalovirus status with high specificity and sensitivity in both the original and validation cohorts. In vitro tests confirmed that a few of the cytomegalovirus-associated TCR beta chains recognize cytomegalovirus antigens. Across donors, most TCR sequences were observed very rarely, whereas some public TCRs were present in many individuals. Strong co-occurrence of HLA alleles, especially DR and DQ, made assigning TCR associations to individual alleles difficult. Roughly 17 rarely observed V segments, including chromosome 9 orphons, were excluded from the earlier analysis of about 600 of the donors because counts were too low.

Note on this clone: It has no known antigen specificity. Base quality data are lacking; no much larger clone is found one base away.

The cohort was made up of 650 to 700 healthy bone marrow donors. At the time of sampling, every cohort member was nominally healthy, though immune exposures that went unrecorded were likely present. The donor was CMV seronegative and was included in the group of hundreds of seronegative cohort members. Every donor gave a peripheral blood sample, and the peripheral blood mononuclear cells from that sample were used for TCR beta sequencing. Genomic DNA extraction from the blood cell samples was performed with the Qiagen DNeasy Blood Extraction Kit. Receptor libraries were prepared by the immunoSEQ multiplex PCR assay. For the multiplex PCR, a mixture combining 60 forward primers for TCR Vbeta segments and 13 reverse primers for TCR Jbeta segments was used. The CDR3 region of rearranged TCR beta genes was amplified from genomic DNA with a multiplex PCR assay. Amplified TCR beta libraries were sequenced as 87-base-pair reads on the Illumina HiSeq System. In the paper's pipeline: Across the 670 or so repertoires, a later analysis counted approximately 83 million unique TCR beta chains, roughly 11 million of which were shared by at least two donors. Raw reads were error-corrected and collapsed into unique sequences with a nearest-neighbor algorithm that merged closely related sequences to remove PCR and sequencing errors. CDR3 sequences were aligned to IMGT reference sequences to assign V, D and J gene segments. For a sequence to be retained, at least a six-nucleotide match to both a V gene segment and a J gene segment was required. A rearrangement was called productive if the CDR3 had no stop codons and remained in frame with V and J, and every other rearrangement was called non-productive. Following IMGT convention, CDR3 was defined as the stretch from the second conserved V-encoded cysteine up to the conserved J-encoded phenylalanine. Sequences without an unambiguous match to a single V gene segment were excluded from the earlier analysis of approximately 560 of the donors. In an earlier analysis of roughly 500 of the donors, V segments were called functional above 56.7% productive rearrangements and were called segregating when the between-donor standard deviation exceeded 5%. A statistical classification framework was developed to diagnose cytomegalovirus status using the catalog of TCR beta chain sequences. V and J gene assignment, in a later analysis, came from comparing TCR nucleotide sequences with IMGT/GENE-DB human TR gene sequences. The TCRdist pipeline was used in a later analysis to assign CDR3 sequences and most-parsimonious VDJ recombination scenarios. In a later analysis, each TCR beta chain was defined by its CDR3 amino acid sequence together with its V-gene family, and reads without a unique V-gene family were excluded. To address suspected cross-contamination and a sequencing artifact, a later analysis removed a few hundred highly shared, low-generation-probability nucleotide sequences. In a later analysis, a clonal expansion index was calculated for each public chain from normalized within-repertoire ranks of inferred template counts. A later analysis computed generation probabilities with a VDJ recombination model fitted to out-of-frame rearrangements, and checked the results against IGoR. In a later analysis, TCR-TCR, TCR-HLA and TCR-CMV co-occurrence was scored with hypergeometric tests, and a repertoire-size bias correction was applied to TCR pairs. A later analysis estimated false discovery rates by permuting HLA or CMV assignments 20 times. In a later analysis, co-occurring TCRs were grouped using DBSCAN, and TCRdist sequence similarity was added for clustering within HLA-allele-positive subsets. Repertoires with fewer than 30,000 or more than 120,000 public chains were left out of co-occurrence clustering, as were five repertoires with anomalous nucleotide sharing. TCRdb stores this immuneACCESS table with in-frame sequences only. Part of the clones is absent; in the studies checked, under half of the shortfall reflects unresolved V genes, and no reason is known for the rest. V and J calls and clone size are as listed in that table; D and trimming were resolved from the DNA. The sample data list roughly 170,000 clones, and just under 80% of these were observed just once. Clones ranked in the top ten supply about 1.3% of the sample.

Material for sequencing was PBMCs. This TCR was sampled from a man aged 30 to 45 in good health and CMV-seronegative.

CDR3 reads: CASSPTQGAMNTIYF. The nucleotide sequence reads as follows: TGCGCCAGCAGCCCTACCCAGGGGGCTATGAACACCATATATTTT. The sequence joins TRBV5-1 to TRBJ1-3; TRBD1 agrees with 8 junctional bases. Trimming leaves V shorter by 4 bases and J shorter by 7 bases, with the junction holding 10 bases beyond the gene matches. The CDR3 goes from the cysteine to the phenylalanine over 15 residues. The sequence is cut down to CDR3 DNA, 45 bases in frame from base 1. Based on the germline V gene, the CDR1 and CDR2 sequences are SGHRS and YFSETQ.